The 13 T cell receptor beta chains listed next were all sequenced from one sample in a study of blood T cell repertoires in COVID-19 (dated by TCRdb to about 2020). Receptors were amplified or captured by the immunoSEQ multiplex PCR assay. The clones in this table, taken by TCRdb from immuneACCESS, are in-frame only. Not every clone is retained; where verified, under half of the shortfall comes from an unresolved V gene, and the cause of the rest is unknown. This sample holds around 60,000 clones; approximately 77% were observed only once. The ten most abundant clones make up approximately 30% of the sample. Material for sequencing was peripheral blood. The origin of the receptors is a human donor in a cohort sampled during active COVID-19.

CDR3 region: CASSFTRFAEAFF. The CDR3 bases are TGCGCCAGCAGCTTTACGAGGTTCGCTGAAGCTTTCTTT. This rearrangement joins TRBV5-1 to TRBJ1-1; no definite D call. Trimming cost V 2 bases and J 6 bases, with 11 bases left between them. Germline loops: CDR1 SGHRS, CDR2 YFSETQ. This CDR3 is built from 13 residues. Full variable domain (rest looked up from reference TRBV5-1 and TRBJ1-1): KAGVTQTPRYLIKTRGQQVTLSCSPISGHRSVSWYQQTPGQGLQFLFEYFSETQRNKGNFPGRFSGRQFSNSRSEMNVSTLELGDSALYLCASSFTRFAEAFFGQGTRLTVV.

This sequence joins TRBV6-2 or TRBV6-3 and TRBJ1-6; TRBD1 matches 9 bases. This CDR3 is built from 14 residues. Germline CDR1 and CDR2: MNHEY and SVGEGT. V was pared by 4 bases and J by 10 bases, with 5 bases of the junction left unmatched. The CDR3: CASSFRTGDSPLHF. For the CDR3, the DNA is TGTGCCAGCAGTTTCAGGACAGGGGACTCACCCCTCCACTTT.

The table lists this clone with a few counts. The chain uses TRBV5-4 and TRBJ2-1; possibly TRBD2 for D (6 bases). The germline V and J ends were trimmed by 0 bases and 12 bases, with 19 bases remaining between them. The CDR3 length is 15 residues. The germline V gene encodes CDR1 SGHNT and CDR2 YYREEE (reference sequence). In DNA, the CDR3 is TGTGCCAGCAGCTTGGATCGAGGGGCGGGAACGGGGCAGTTCTTC. Its translation: CASSLDRGAGTGQFF.

This clone appeared once. V usage is TRBV19 and J usage is TRBJ2-2; a weak D match, TRBD1 (6 bases). Germline CDR1 is LNHDA and CDR2 is SQIVND (reference sequence). V dropped 2 bases and J dropped 3 bases, with 13 bases sitting between them. CDR3 length: 16 residues. As DNA, the CDR3 is TGTGCCAGTAGTATATCTCAGGGGTGGGACACCGGGGAGCTGTTTTTT. Protein product: CASSISQGWDTGELFF.

This sequence joins TRBV27 and TRBJ1-1, with TRBD1 matching 10 bases. CDR1 MNHEY and CDR2 SMNVEV come from the germline V gene (reference sequence). Trimming at V came to 5 bases and at J to 6 bases, leaving 12 bases not matched to a gene. The CDR3 is made up of 16 amino acids. The CDR3 here is CASSPRTGGGGAEAFF. CDR3 coding DNA: TGTGCCAGCAGTCCACGGACAGGGGGGGGTGGGGCTGAAGCTTTCTTT.

The chain carries TRBV19 and TRBJ2-2; 12 nucleotides align to TRBD2. Germline V gene sequence: CDR1 LNHDA, CDR2 SQIVND (reference sequence). The CDR3 extends over 16 amino acids. J gave up 0 bases and V 7 bases, and 3 bases lay outside the gene matches. The DNA for the CDR3 is TGTGCCAGTATCGGACTAGCGGGGTCGAACACCGGGGAGCTGTTTTTT. This translates into CASIGLAGSNTGELFF.

The gene calls are TRBV7-9 and TRBJ2-7; D gene uncertain. The CDR3 consists of 12 residues. Germline loops: CDR1 SEHNR, CDR2 FQNEAQ (reference sequence). Trimming removed 1 base at V and 12 bases at J, with 13 bases between. CDR3 sequence: CASSLVGFDPYF. DNA for the CDR3: TGTGCCAGCAGCTTAGTCGGGTTTGATCCGTACTTC.

The V gene is TRBV11-2, the J gene TRBJ1-1, with TRBD1 matching over 7 bases. The CDR3 covers 15 residues. V gave up 1 base and J gave up 4 bases; unmatched junction bases: 6. Germline V gene sequence: CDR1 SGHAT, CDR2 FQNNGV. Written as DNA, the CDR3 is TGTGCCAGCAGCTTAGGGGTAGGGGGCGGCACTGAAGCTTTCTTT. Translation gives CASSLGVGGGTEAFF. Together with reference TRBV11-2 and TRBJ1-1, the CDR3 gives the full variable domain: EAGVAQSPRYKIIEKRQSVAFWCNPISGHATLYWYQQILGQGPKLLIQFQNNGVVDDSQLPKDRFSAERLKGVDSTLKIQPAKLEDSAVYLCASSLGVGGGTEAFFGQGTRLTVV.

The CDR3 region is CAPNHQAIDGYTF. The CDR3 DNA sequence: TGTGCCCCCAATCACCAGGCGATAGACGGCTACACCTTC. The chain has TRBV21-1 and TRBJ1-2; the table's D call TRBD1 went unverified against the DNA. TRBV21-1 is flagged as a pseudogene. This CDR3 comprises 13 residues.

The gene calls are TRBV12-3 or TRBV12-4 and TRBJ2-2; D is uncertain. This CDR3 is 12 amino acids long. V lost 6 bases, J lost 7 bases, and 9 bases lay in between. The CDR3 reads CASSYRSGELFF. CDR3 nucleotides: TGTGCCAGCAGCTATCGGAGCGGGGAGCTGTTTTTT.

The V and J genes are TRBV3-1 (or the pseudogene TRBV3-2) and TRBJ2-1, with TRBD2 matching 14 bases. Germline lookup yields CDR1 LGHDT and CDR2 YNNKEL (reference sequence). The junction had 15 bases not matched to a gene; V was cut back by 4 bases and J by 7 bases. The CDR3 loop spans 19 amino acids. CDR3: CASSPLTEGLAGESNEQFF. The DNA for the CDR3 is TGTGCCAGCAGCCCACTTACCGAGGGACTAGCGGGGGAATCTAATGAGCAGTTCTTC.

CDR3 in DNA: TGTGCCTGGAGTGTAGGGAGTCAGCCCCAGCATTTT. Amino acid sequence: CAWSVGSQPQHF. V usage is TRBV30 and J usage is TRBJ1-5, with no clear D. This CDR3 region has 12 residues. Germline V gives CDR1 GTSNPN, CDR2 SVGIG (reference sequence). V was cut by 0 bases and J by 6 bases, with 6 bases left in between.

The chain is built from TRBV19 and TRBJ1-1, with D maybe TRBD1 (5 bases). Trimming removed 9 bases from V and 6 bases from J, with 11 bases in between. Germline CDR1 is LNHDA and CDR2 is SQIVND (reference sequence). The CDR3 length is 11 residues. CDR3 sequence: CASSGGAEAFF. The CDR3 DNA follows: TGTGCCAGCAGTGGGGGGGCTGAAGCTTTCTTT.